This T cell receptor beta chain is from a study of T cells in localized non-small cell lung cancer. Germline assignment: CDR1 SGHAT and CDR2 FQNNGV. The CDR3 contains 15 residues. V was trimmed by 1 base and J by 4 bases, leaving 12 bases between them. Generated by immunoSEQ multiplex PCR, the TCRdb table keeps only in-frame clones and is missing some. Of around 130,000 clones in the sample, 89% were seen once. The chain carries TRBV11-2 and TRBJ2-3; tentatively, D is TRBD2 (7 bases). This specimen consisted of peripheral blood, obtained before any cancer treatment. This receptor was identified in a female donor over 55 with stage I lung adenocarcinoma. The CDR3 reads CASSLGGGGADTQYF. CDR3 bases: TGTGCCAGCAGCTTAGGGGGCGGGGGCGCAGATACGCAGTATTTT.